This entry lists 18 T cell receptor beta chains sequenced from one sample in a study of blood T cells in healthy people across ages (dated by TCRdb to about 2015). Library construction relied on 5' RACE. TCRdb lists the instrument as Illumina HiSeq 2500. The second PCR ran for roughly 7 to 12 cycles and used a J-beta primer mix along with a sample-barcoded 5' primer. The public reads were run again by TCRdb, first through fastp at Q25 and then through MiXCR, and only productive beta chains were kept. Every distinct CDR3 protein forms one entry, paired with its most common genes and DNA. Present in this sample are fewer than 900,000 distinct CDR3 sequences, around 49% of which were seen just once. Around a third of the sample is held by the ten biggest clonotypes. Sequencing was done on a sample of blood. These receptors were taken from an older woman in good health.

This rearrangement joins TRBV4-2 to TRBJ2-1; 9 nucleotides agree with TRBD2. TRBJ2-7 explains the end of the DNA better; the J call may be wrong. This CDR3 has 16 amino acids. Germline CDR1 LGHNA, CDR2 YNFKEQ. The DNA of the CDR3 is TGTGCCAGCAGCCAAGACCCGGGACTAGCCGACAATGAGCAGTACTTC. Translation gives CASSQDPGLADNEQYF.

The gene calls are TRBV18 and TRBJ1-1, with a possible D match to TRBD1 (5 bases). The CDR3 spans 15 residues. V lost 3 bases and J 7 bases, leaving 18 bases between the germline ends. From germline, CDR1 is KGHSH and CDR2 LQKENI. CDR3 sequence: CASSPGRGGFGEAFF. In nucleotides, the CDR3 is TGTGCCAGCTCACCTGGACGGGGGGGGTTTGGTGAAGCTTTCTTT.

The chain carries TRBV5-5 and TRBJ2-7; tentatively, D is TRBD1 or TRBD2 (6 bases each). This CDR3 is built from 18 residues. V was shortened by 2 bases and J by 2 bases, with 23 bases between the two germline ends. Germline V gene sequence: CDR1 SGHKS, CDR2 YYEKEE (reference sequence). CDR3 amino acids: CASSFRHSGGQGTYEQYF. The CDR3 region has the DNA TGTGCCAGCAGCTTCCGCCACTCCGGGGGCCAGGGGACCTACGAGCAGTACTTC.

This rearrangement joins TRBV4-1 to TRBJ1-2, with a tentative D call TRBD1 (5 bases). The CDR3 is 16 amino acids. V was trimmed by 6 bases and J by 3 bases, leaving 20 bases between them. Per germline, CDR1 MGHRA and CDR2 YSYEKL. In DNA, the CDR3 is TGCGCCAGCAGGCGAGGACCGCGAGGGGTGGACTATGGCTACACCTTC. It codes for CASRRGPRGVDYGYTF.

The chain employs TRBV20-1 and TRBJ1-2; D unclear. The CDR3 covers 12 residues. CDR1 is DFQATT and CDR2 is SNEGSKA in the germline V gene (reference sequence). Trimming cost V 4 bases and J 5 bases, with 11 bases left between them. CDR3 amino acids: CSATHTTYGYTF. The CDR3 bases are TGCAGTGCTACTCACACCACGTATGGCTACACCTTC.

The rearrangement joins TRBV20-1 to TRBJ2-7; 10 bases agree with TRBD2. The CDR3 length is 14 residues. V shed 7 bases, J shed 8 bases, and the junction held 14 bases outside the gene matches. Germline assignment: CDR1 DFQATT and CDR2 SNEGSKA (reference sequence). The CDR3 sequence is CSVPHGTSVRQQYF. DNA of the CDR3: TGCAGTGTTCCCCACGGGACTAGCGTAAGGCAGCAGTACTTC.

This clonotype was seen only once. The chain links TRBV29-1 to TRBJ2-5; TRBD2 matches 10 bases. CDR1 and CDR2 from the germline V gene are SQVTM and ANQGSEA. The CDR3 spans 12 residues. CDR3 protein: CIVSGRVETQYF. CDR3 DNA: TGCATCGTAAGCGGGAGGGTAGAGACCCAGTACTTC.

The CDR3 here is CASSSYDTQYF. DNA for the CDR3: TGTGCCAGCAGTTCCTATGATACGCAGTATTTT. This rearrangement joins TRBV12-3 or TRBV12-4 to TRBJ2-3; D ambiguous. V lost 4 bases, J lost 6 bases, and 5 bases lay in between. The CDR3 totals 11 residues.

The gene calls are TRBV6-1 and TRBJ2-3; D might be TRBD1 (7 bases). The CDR3 is made up of 14 amino acids. With 11 bases removed from V and 0 bases from J, the gap between germline ends came to 15 bases. Germline CDR1 and CDR2: MNHNS and SASEGT. The DNA of the CDR3 is TGTGCCGGGGCAGGGGGGATTAGCACAGATACGCAGTATTTT. Translated: CAGAGGISTDTQYF.

This clonotype was seen a few times. V usage is TRBV29-1 and J usage is TRBJ2-3, with TRBD2 identical over 12 bases. The CDR3 spans 16 residues. Looked up from germline, CDR1 is SQVTM and CDR2 is ANQGSEA. Trimming took 1 base from V and 1 from J; bases not matched to a gene: 3. The CDR3 DNA follows: TGCAGCGTTGAAGTACTAGCGGGAGGTGGCACAGATACGCAGTATTTT. This encodes CSVEVLAGGGTDTQYF.

Note on this clonotype: The junction departs from the called germline gene at one end, perhaps through a read error. The chain couples TRBV7-9 to TRBJ2-5; D possibly corresponds to TRBD2 (5 bases). This CDR3 has 15 residues. The germline CDR1 and CDR2 sequences are SEHNR and FQNEAQ (reference sequence). Written as DNA, the CDR3 is TGTGCTAGCAGCTCCTCGTGGGGAACTAGAGAGACCCAGTACTTC. It yields the protein CASSSSWGTRETQYF.

In this sample, this clonotype turned up a few times. The chain links TRBV7-3 to TRBJ1-2, with unresolved D. CDR1 SGHTA and CDR2 FQGTGA come from the germline V gene. V was trimmed by 3 bases and J by 8 bases, leaving 16 bases between them. The CDR3 runs 14 residues. The CDR3 region has the DNA TGTGCCAGCAGCTTGAGCCCGGGAGCTTCAGGCTACACCTTC. This codes for CASSLSPGASGYTF.

The chain combines TRBV7-9 with TRBJ1-6; the match to TRBD1 covers 8 bases. The ends lost 5 bases at V and 10 bases at J; junction bases unmatched: 10. This CDR3 has 15 amino acids. Per the germline V gene, CDR1 is SEHNR and CDR2 is FQNEAQ (reference sequence). CDR3 amino acids: CASSLEGQVASPLHF. The CDR3 DNA reads as TGTGCCAGCAGCCTTGAGGGACAGGTAGCGTCACCCCTCCACTTT. Full variable domain (outside the CDR3, taken from reference TRBV7-9 and TRBJ1-6): DTGVSQNPRHKITKRGQNVTFRCDPISEHNRLYWYRQTLGQGPEFLTYFQNEAQLEKSRLLSDRFSAERPKGSFSTLEIQRTEQGDSAMYLCASSLEGQVASPLHFGNGTRLTVT.

The chain links TRBV5-1 to TRBJ2-1; D perhaps matches TRBD2 (5 bases). V was cut by 1 base and J by 2 bases, with 10 bases left in between. There are 15 residues in the CDR3. The germline CDR1 and CDR2 sequences are SGHRS and YFSETQ. This chain's CDR3 is CASSLSGVTYNEQFF. The CDR3 nucleotides read TGCGCCAGCAGCTTGTCCGGGGTAACCTACAATGAGCAGTTCTTC.

The CDR3 sequence is CAIGAWSYEQYF. CDR3 DNA: TGTGCCATCGGAGCGTGGTCGTACGAGCAGTACTTC. The gene calls are TRBV10-3 and TRBJ2-7; no reliable D call. Germline CDR1 is ENHRY and CDR2 is SYGVKD. CDR3 size: 12 residues. V was trimmed by 8 bases and J by 4 bases, leaving 12 bases between them.

This chain connects TRBV13 to TRBJ2-7; 8 bases fit TRBD1. In germline, CDR1 is PRHDT, CDR2 FYEKMQ (reference sequence). The CDR3 covers 13 residues. V trimming: 0 bases; J trimming: 7 bases; junction bases outside the gene matches: 2. CDR3 coding DNA: TGTGCCAGCAGCTTAGGGGACAGGGCTGAGCAGTACTTC. Protein: CASSLGDRAEQYF.

V usage is TRBV20-1 and J usage is TRBJ2-1; D might be TRBD2 (6 bases). The germline gives CDR1 DFQATT, CDR2 SNEGSKA (reference sequence). The V gene lost 6 bases and the J gene lost 4 bases, with 25 bases spanning the gap. The CDR3 spans 17 residues. Here the CDR3 reads CSAEGLAALPLYNEQFF. DNA of the CDR3: TGCAGTGCCGAGGGACTGGCCGCTCTCCCCCTTTACAATGAGCAGTTCTTC.

The V gene is TRBV20-1, the J gene TRBJ2-5; D might be TRBD1 or TRBD2, each matching 6 bases. V shed 0 bases and J shed 11 bases, with 22 bases lying between them. The V gene's germline CDR1 is DFQATT and CDR2 SNEGSKA (reference sequence). This CDR3 spans 15 amino acids. In nucleotides, the CDR3 is TGCAGTGCTAGAGATAACGGGGGCCGTCCGGGAAAGCAGTACTTC. It specifies CSARDNGGRPGKQYF.